This T cell receptor (beta chain) derives from a study of cytomegalovirus exposure and HLA in healthy donors. CDR1 SGHTA and CDR2 FQGNSA come from the germline V gene. The CDR3 runs to 15 residues. V lost 3 bases and J lost 0, with 9 bases in between. Study conclusions and caveats: Researchers catalogued under 200 TCR beta chains as cytomegalovirus-associated. Confirmation was obtained in vitro that three CMV-associated chains are specific for CMV antigens.

The PCR contained 60 Vbeta and 13 Jbeta primers. The repertoire was sequenced with immunoSEQ multiplex PCR; TCRdb's copy has only in-frame clones and lacks some. Altogether more than 130,000 clones are present, approximately 77% being singletons, with the ten largest covering 4.9%. A note on this clone: Its specificity is unknown.

The J gene is TRBJ1-3, the V gene TRBV7-2, with D hard to call. This clonotype originated in a woman aged 45-59 years in good health and CMV-seronegative. Material for sequencing was PBMCs. CDR3 residues: CASSFRRYSGNTIYF. The CDR3 nucleotides are TGTGCCAGCAGCTTTCGTCGGTACTCTGGAAACACCATATATTTT. The full variable domain, in which reference TRBV7-2 and TRBJ1-3 provide the parts outside the CDR3, is GAGVSQSPSNKVTEKGKDVELRCDPISGHTALYWYRQSLGQGLEFLIYFQGNSAPDKSGLPSDRFSAERTGGSVSTLTIQRTQQEDSAVYLCASSFRRYSGNTIYFGEGSWLTVV.